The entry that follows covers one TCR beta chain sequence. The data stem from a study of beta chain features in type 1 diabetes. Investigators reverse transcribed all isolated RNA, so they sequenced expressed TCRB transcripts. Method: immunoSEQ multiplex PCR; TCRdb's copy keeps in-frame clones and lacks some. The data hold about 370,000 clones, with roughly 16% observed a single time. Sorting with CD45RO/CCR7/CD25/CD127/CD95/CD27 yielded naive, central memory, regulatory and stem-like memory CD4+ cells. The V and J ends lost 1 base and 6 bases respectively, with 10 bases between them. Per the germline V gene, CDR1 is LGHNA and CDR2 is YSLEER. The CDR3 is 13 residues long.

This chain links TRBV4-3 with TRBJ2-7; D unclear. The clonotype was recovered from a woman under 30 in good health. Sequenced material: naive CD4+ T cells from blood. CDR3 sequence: CASSQVRVSEQYF. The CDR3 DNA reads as TGCGCCAGCAGCCAAGTTCGGGTCTCCGAGCAGTACTTC.